This T cell receptor (beta chain) emerged from a study of cytomegalovirus exposure and HLA in healthy donors (dated by TCRdb to between 2016 and 2019). In terms of the full investigation: A later analysis indicated that the 90 to 150 validation repertoires were generated on the platform also employed for the 700 or so repertoires of the first cohort. The study aimed to test whether signatures of past pathogen exposure could be identified by cataloging public T cell receptors. Along with the approximately 700-subject first cohort, a separate validation cohort of more than 90 different subjects was used. The study combined high-throughput TCR immunosequencing, statistical association of individual TCRs with disease status, and machine learning to predict cytomegalovirus infection status. Results the study describes overall, beyond this receptor: A total of 164 TCR beta chains were listed by the study as associated with cytomegalovirus. In vitro tests confirmed that a few of the cytomegalovirus-associated TCR beta chains recognize cytomegalovirus antigens. The validation cohort had no HLA typing available for a later analysis, so co-occurrence within that cohort was assessed over all 120 or so repertoires. It was suggested by the authors that the approach could potentially be generalized to other disease states and immunological phenotypes. The classifier was reported to diagnose cytomegalovirus status with high specificity and sensitivity in both the original cohort and the validation cohort. Most TCR sequences were seen in very few donors, while some public TCRs were found in many individuals. In a later analysis, TCRs clustered in the first cohort were found to also tend to co-occur in the 100 to 150 validation repertoires, with over 90% of cluster scores above 0.

The donors were included in the validation cohort of 120 subjects, a group kept apart from the roughly 700-subject first cohort. Concerning this clone itself: The antigen it recognizes is unknown. The record has no base qualities; no much larger clone is one base away.

There are 14 amino acids in the CDR3, from cysteine to phenylalanine inclusive. The read is trimmed to its CDR3 DNA, 42 bases read in frame from base 1. V trim: 9 bases; J trim: 4 bases; unmatched bases: 12. CDR1 LNHDA and CDR2 SQIVND are derived from the germline V gene (reference sequence). Library generation was performed with the immunoSEQ multiplex PCR assay. The authors' analysis ran thus. A statistical classification framework was developed to diagnose cytomegalovirus status using the catalog of TCR beta chain sequences. This is the immuneACCESS table as TCRdb keeps it, with only in-frame sequences that have V and J called. A part of the clones is gone; compared with another copy, unresolved V genes explain less than half, and the rest is unexplained. That table gives V, J and clone size, and the DNA gave D and trimming. The sample table records 100,000 to 150,000 clones; 90% to 96% of these occur just once. About 1.8% of the sample is held by the ten biggest clonotypes.

The sample taken for sequencing was PBMCs. This sequence uses TRBV19 and TRBJ2-7, and 7 junctional nucleotides match TRBD2. This TCR was recovered from a young man in good health and CMV-seronegative. The CDR3 reads as follows: CASAERLAIYEQYF. The DNA sequence is as follows: TGTGCCAGCGCGGAACGACTAGCAATTTACGAGCAGTACTTC.